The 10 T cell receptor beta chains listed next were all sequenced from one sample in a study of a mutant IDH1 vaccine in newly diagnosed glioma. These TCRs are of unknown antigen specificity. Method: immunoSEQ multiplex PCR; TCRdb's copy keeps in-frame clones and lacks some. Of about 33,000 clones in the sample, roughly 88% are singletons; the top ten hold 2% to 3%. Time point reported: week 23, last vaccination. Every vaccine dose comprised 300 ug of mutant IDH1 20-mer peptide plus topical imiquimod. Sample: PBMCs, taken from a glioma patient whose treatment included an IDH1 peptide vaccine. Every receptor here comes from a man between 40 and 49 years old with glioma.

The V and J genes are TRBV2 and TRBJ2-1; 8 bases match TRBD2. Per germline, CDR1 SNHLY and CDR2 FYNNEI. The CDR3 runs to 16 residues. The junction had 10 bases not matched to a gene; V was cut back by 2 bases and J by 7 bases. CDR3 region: CASSELSGGDANEQFF. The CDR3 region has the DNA TGTGCCAGCAGTGAACTATCCGGGGGGGATGCGAATGAGCAGTTCTTC. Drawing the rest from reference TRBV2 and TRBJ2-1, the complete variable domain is EPEVTQTPSHQVTQMGQEVILRCVPISNHLYFYWYRQILGQKVEFLVSFYNNEISEKSEIFDDQFSVERPDGSNFTLKIRSTKLEDSAMYFCASSELSGGDANEQFFGPGTRLTVL.

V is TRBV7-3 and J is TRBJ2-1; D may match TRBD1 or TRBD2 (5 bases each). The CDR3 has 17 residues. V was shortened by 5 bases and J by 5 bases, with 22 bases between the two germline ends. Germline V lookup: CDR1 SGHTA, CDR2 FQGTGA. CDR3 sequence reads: CASSPDPWTGGDNEQFF. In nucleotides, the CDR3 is TGTGCCAGCAGCCCAGACCCCTGGACTGGGGGAGACAATGAGCAGTTCTTC.

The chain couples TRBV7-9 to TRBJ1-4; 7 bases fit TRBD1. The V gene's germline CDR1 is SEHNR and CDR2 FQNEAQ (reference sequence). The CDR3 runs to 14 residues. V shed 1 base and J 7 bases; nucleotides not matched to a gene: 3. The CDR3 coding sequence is TGTGCCAGCAGCTTAGGGGACAGTAGTGAAAAACTGTTTTTT. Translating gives CASSLGDSSEKLFF.

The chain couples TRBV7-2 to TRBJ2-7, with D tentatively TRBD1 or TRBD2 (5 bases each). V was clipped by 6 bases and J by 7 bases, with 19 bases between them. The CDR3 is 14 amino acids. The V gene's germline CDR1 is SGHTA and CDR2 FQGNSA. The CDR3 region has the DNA TGTGCCAGCAGTGTTACGGGACCGGTGGGGGAGCAGTACTTC. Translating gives CASSVTGPVGEQYF.

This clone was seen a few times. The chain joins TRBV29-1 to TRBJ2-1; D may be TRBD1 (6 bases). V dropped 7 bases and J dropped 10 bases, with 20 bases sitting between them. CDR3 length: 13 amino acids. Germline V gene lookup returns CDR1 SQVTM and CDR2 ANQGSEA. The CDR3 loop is CSANLAGAGEQFF. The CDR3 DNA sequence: TGCAGCGCTAACCTGGCAGGGGCTGGAGAGCAGTTCTTC.

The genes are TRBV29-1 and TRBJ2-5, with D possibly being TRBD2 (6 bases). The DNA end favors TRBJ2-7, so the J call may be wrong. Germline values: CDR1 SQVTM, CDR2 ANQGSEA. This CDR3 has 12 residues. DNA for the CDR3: TGCAGCGTTGAGACTAGCTCCTACGAGCAGTACTTC. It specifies CSVETSSYEQYF.

The CDR3 spells CASKSDRLISYGYTF. The CDR3 DNA reads TGTGCCAGCAAATCAGACAGGTTGATTAGCTATGGCTACACCTTC. The J gene is TRBJ1-2, the V gene TRBV6-4; D might be TRBD1 (6 bases). Germline assignment: CDR1 MRHNA and CDR2 SNTAGT. V lost 7 bases to trimming and J lost 4 bases, with 19 bases between them. The length of the CDR3 is 15 residues.

The DNA for the CDR3 is TGTGCCAGCAGTATACTACAGGGAATCCACGAGCAGTACTTC. As protein: CASSILQGIHEQYF. The chain uses TRBV5-6 and TRBJ2-5; possible D gene TRBD1, 6 bases. Near its end, the DNA agrees better with TRBJ2-7, so the J call may be wrong. The CDR3 extends over 14 amino acids. Germline CDR1 reads SGHDT; CDR2 reads YYEEEE.

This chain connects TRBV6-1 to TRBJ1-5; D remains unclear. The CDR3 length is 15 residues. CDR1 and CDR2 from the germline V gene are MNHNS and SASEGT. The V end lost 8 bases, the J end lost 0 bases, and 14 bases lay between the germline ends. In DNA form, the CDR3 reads TGTGCCAGCGCTGGAGGGTATTATAGCAATCAGCCCCAGCATTTT. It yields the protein CASAGGYYSNQPQHF.

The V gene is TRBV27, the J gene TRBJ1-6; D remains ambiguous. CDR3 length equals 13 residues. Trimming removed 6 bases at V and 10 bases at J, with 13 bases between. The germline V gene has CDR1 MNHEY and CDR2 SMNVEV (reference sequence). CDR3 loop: CASRPGLTSPLHF. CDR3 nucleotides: TGTGCCAGCAGGCCAGGCCTAACATCACCCCTCCACTTT.